This TCR beta chain emerged from a study of regulatory T cells in long-lasting Graves disease. Specified time point: persistent/refractory GD, antithyroid drugs over 5 years with positive TRAb. Scientists built the TCR library using RNA that was extracted from PBMCs. Arm-PCR with iRepertoire HTBI primers amplified the CDR3 regions for these TCR beta libraries. TCRdb reprocessed the multiplex PCR reads via MiXCR and lists one record per CDR3 protein. The sample has more than 650,000 distinct CDR3 sequences; about 30% are singletons. In germline, CDR1 is DFQATT, CDR2 SNEGSKA (reference sequence). The ends were cut back, 6 bases at V and 0 bases at J, with 20 bases in the middle. The CDR3 length is 16 residues.

This specimen was peripheral blood mononuclear cells (PBMCs), taken when the disease was refractory, from a patient treated with antithyroid drugs. This receptor was identified in a female donor with Graves disease. The chain has TRBV20-1 and TRBJ1-1; D is unclear. For the CDR3, the DNA is TGCAGTGCCATAACCCGAGAGAATGAGGTGAACACTGAAGCTTTCTTT. This codes for CSAITRENEVNTEAFF.